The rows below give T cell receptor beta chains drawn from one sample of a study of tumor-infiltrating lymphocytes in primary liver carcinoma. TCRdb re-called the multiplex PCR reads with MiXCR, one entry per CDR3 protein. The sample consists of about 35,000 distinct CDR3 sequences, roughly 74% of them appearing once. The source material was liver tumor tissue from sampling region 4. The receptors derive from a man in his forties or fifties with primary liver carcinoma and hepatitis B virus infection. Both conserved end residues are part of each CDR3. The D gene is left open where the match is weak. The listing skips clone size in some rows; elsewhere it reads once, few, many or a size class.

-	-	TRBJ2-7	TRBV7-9	TGTGCCAGTAATAAGGATTTGGAGGATCGCGAGCAGTACTTC	CASNKDLEDREQYF
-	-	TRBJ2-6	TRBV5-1	TGCACCAGCAGCTTGGAAAGCTCTGGGACCAACGTCTTGACTTTC	CTSSLESSGTNVLTF
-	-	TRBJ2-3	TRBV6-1	TGTGCCACCAAGCCAAGCGCAGATACGCAGTATTTT	CATKPSADTQYF
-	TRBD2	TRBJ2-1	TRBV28	TGTGCCAACAGTTTGCGGGAGAGTTCCTACAATGAGCAGTTCTTC	CANSLRESSYNEQFF
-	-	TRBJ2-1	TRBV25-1	TGTGCCAGCAGGGAGGGCGGGGTTCCCAATGATAAGTTCTTC	CASREGGVPNDKFF
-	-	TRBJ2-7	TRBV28	TGTGCCAGCAGTTTCCAGGTAAACTCTTGCGAGCAGTACTTC	CASSFQVNSCEQYF
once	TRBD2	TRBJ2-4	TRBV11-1	TGTACCAGCAGCTTCCCCGGGACTAGGGGGACCAATAACATTCAGTACTTC	CTSSFPGTRGTNNIQYF
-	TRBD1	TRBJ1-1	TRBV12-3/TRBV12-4	TGTGCCAGTAGTTCCGGGACAGATAACACTGAGGCTTCCTTT	CASSSGTDNTEASF
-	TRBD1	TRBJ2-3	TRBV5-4	TGTGCCAGCAGTTTAACAGGGGGCTTGTATACGCAGTATTTT	CASSLTGGLYTQYF
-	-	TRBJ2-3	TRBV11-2	TGTGCCAGCAGCTTAGGGCGATTAACTGGAGATACGCAGTATTTT	CASSLGRLTGDTQYF
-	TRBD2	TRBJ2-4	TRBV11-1	TGTGCCAGCAGCTTATCCGGGACTAGCGTGACCAAAAACATTCAGAACTTC	CASSLSGTSVTKNIQNF
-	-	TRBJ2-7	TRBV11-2	TGTACCAGCAGCTCTAACAGGGACTCTTACGAGCACTACTTT	CTSSSNRDSYEHYF
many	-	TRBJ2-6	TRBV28	TGTGCCAGCAGTTCCGCTCTAGCTCTCTCTGGGGCCAACGTCCTGACTTTC	CASSSALALSGANVLTF
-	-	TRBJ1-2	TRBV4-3	TGCGCCAGCAGCCAGGGAGGGGCAGGAATGAACTATGGCTACACCTTC	CASSQGGAGMNYGYTF
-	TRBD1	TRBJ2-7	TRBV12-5	TGTGCGAATGAGGGGACAGGTTCCTACGAGCAGTACTTC	CANEGTGSYEQYF
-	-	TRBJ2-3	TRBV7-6	TGTGCCAGCAGCTCTCAAAATACGAAGTATTTT	CASSSQNTKYF
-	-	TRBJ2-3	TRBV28	TGTGCCAGCACTAAGTCGGTGGTCACAGATTCGCAGTATTTT	CASTKSVVTDSQYF
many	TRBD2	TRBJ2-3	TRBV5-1	TGCGCCAGCAGCTCCGTCAGCGGGAGGGCCAAAAGCACATATACGCAGTATTTT	CASSSVSGRAKSTYTQYF
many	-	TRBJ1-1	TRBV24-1	TGTGCCACCAGTGACTCCAGGGAGATTGGCACTGAAGCTTTCTTT	CATSDSREIGTEAFF
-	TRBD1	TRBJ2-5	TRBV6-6	TGTGCCAGCAGTATCCTGGACAGGGGTACCCAAGAGGCCCAGTACTTC	CASSILDRGTQEAQYF
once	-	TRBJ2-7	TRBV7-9	TGTGCCAGCAGTTTCGACTTACTCCTCTACGAGCAGTACTTC	CASSFDLLLYEQYF
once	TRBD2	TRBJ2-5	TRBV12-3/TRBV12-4	TGTGCCAGTAGACGAAGCGGGACGGAGACCCAGTACTTC	CASRRSGTETQYF
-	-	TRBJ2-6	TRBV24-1	TGTGCCACCAGTTCCGGGGACTCTGGGGTCAACGTCCTGACTTTC	CATSSGDSGVNVLTF
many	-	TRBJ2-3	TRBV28	TGTGCCAGCAGTTTCTTGGATAGCATCACAGATACGCAGTATTTT	CASSFLDSITDTQYF
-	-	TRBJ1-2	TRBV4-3	TGCACTATCAGCCAGGCAGGGGCAGGGAGGAACTATGGCTACACCTTC	CTISQAGAGRNYGYTF
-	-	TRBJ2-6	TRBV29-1	TGCAACGTTGATCTGACCTCAAGCTCTAGGGCCAACATCCTGACTTTC	CNVDLTSSSRANILTF
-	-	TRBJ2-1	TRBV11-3	TGTGTCAGCAACTTAGATGCCAATGAGCAGTTCTTC	CVSNLDANEQFF
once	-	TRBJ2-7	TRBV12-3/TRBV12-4	TGTGCCAGTAGTTTGGTAGCCAGGGGTCTCTACGAGCACTACTTC	CASSLVARGLYEHYF
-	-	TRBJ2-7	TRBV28	TGTACCAGCAGTTCAAGACTATGGGTCCGAACCTACGAGCAGTACTTC	CTSSSRLWVRTYEQYF
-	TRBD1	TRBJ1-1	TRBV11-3	TGTCCCAGCAGCATTCGACAGGGGGCCGAAGCTTTCTTT	CPSSIRQGAEAFF
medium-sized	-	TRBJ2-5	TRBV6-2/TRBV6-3	TGTGCCAGCAGCCCCTCGGATGAGACCCAGTACTTC	CASSPSDETQYF
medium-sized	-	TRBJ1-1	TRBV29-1	TGCAGCGGCCGCCGGGGGGGGGAGGACACTGAAGCTTTCTTT	CSGRRGGEDTEAFF
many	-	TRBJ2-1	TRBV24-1	TGTGCCACCAGTGATTTACTCAATGAGCAGTTCTTC	CATSDLLNEQFF
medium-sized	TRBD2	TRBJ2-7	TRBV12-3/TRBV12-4	TGTGCCAGCAGCTCGGGGCGGGGGTCGAGGTACGAGCAGTACTTC	CASSSGRGSRYEQYF
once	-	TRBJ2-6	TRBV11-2	TGTGCCACCCAGCGGCCGTGCTCTGGGGCCAGTGTCCTGACTTTC	CATQRPCSGASVLTF
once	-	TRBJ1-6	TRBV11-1	TGTGCCAGCATCCGGACGCTGGTTTCACCCCTCCTCTTT	CASIRTLVSPLLF
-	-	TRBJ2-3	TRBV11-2	TGTGGCAGCACCAGAAGAAGTACAGGGAAGACAGATACGCAGTATTTT	CGSTRRSTGKTDTQYF
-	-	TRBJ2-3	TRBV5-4	TGTGCCGGCAGCTTGGCAGAAAAGGGTACAGATGCGCAGTATTTT	CAGSLAEKGTDAQYF
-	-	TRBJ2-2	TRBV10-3	TGTGCCGTCAGTGAGTCTAAATGGCCGAACGCCGGGGAGATGTTTTTT	CAVSESKWPNAGEMFF
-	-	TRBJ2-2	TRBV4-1	TGCGCCAGCTGCCAACTTACCCTCTCGGGGGAGCTCTTTTTT	CASCQLTLSGELFF
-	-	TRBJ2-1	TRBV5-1	TGCGCCAGTAGCTCGACGGGAGTAGCTGAGCAGTTCTTC	CASSSTGVAEQFF
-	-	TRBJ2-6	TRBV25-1	TGTGCCTGCAGGGATTCATCTGGGGCCAACGTCCTGACTTTC	CACRDSSGANVLTF
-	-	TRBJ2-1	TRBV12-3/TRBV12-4	TGTGCCAGTGTGACTAGTGGGAGATACAATGAGCAGTTCTTC	CASVTSGRYNEQFF
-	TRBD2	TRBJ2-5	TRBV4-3	TGCGCCACCAGCCAATGGGCGGGAGAAGAGAGCCACTACTTC	CATSQWAGEESHYF
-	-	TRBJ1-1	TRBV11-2	TGTGCCAGCAGCCCAAGGTTGGGCCGACTGAGGCACAGTGAAGCTTTCTTT	CASSPRLGRLRHSEAFF
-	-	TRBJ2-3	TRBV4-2	TGTGTCAGCAGCCTAACCCGGACAGCGACGGATACGCAGTATTTT	CVSSLTRTATDTQYF
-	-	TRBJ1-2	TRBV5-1	TGCGCCAGCAGTTTGATGGTAGGGGCAGAATATGGCTACACGTTC	CASSLMVGAEYGYTF
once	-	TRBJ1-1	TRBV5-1	TGCTCCAGCAGCTCCAGGGGACGTCAGGACACTGAAGCTTTCTTT	CSSSSRGRQDTEAFF
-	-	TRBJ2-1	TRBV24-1	TGTGCCACCAGTGTTAGTGTGCCGGGCTGCAATGAGCAGTTCTTC	CATSVSVPGCNEQFF
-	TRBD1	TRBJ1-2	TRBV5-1	TGCGTCAGCAGCTTGGACGGGACAGGCTGGGGCTACACCTTC	CVSSLDGTGWGYTF
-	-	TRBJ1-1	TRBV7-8	TGTACCAGCAGCTTGGGGGCGGGTGAAACTTTCTTT	CTSSLGAGETFF
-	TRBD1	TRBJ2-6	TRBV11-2	TGTGCCAACAGTATGGGGGGAGACAGGGGCATTTCCCTCTCTGGGGCCAACGTCCTGGCTTTC	CANSMGGDRGISLSGANVLAF
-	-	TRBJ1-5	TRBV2	TGTGTCAGCAGCGCGGTAAGGGGCAATCAGCCCCAGCATTTT	CVSSAVRGNQPQHF
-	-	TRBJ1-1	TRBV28	TGTGCCAGCAGATTCCCCGGGTTCACTAACGGAGCTTTCTTT	CASRFPGFTNGAFF
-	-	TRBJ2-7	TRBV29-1	TGCAGCGCCGGTTGGGGTAATCACGATCAATACTTC	CSAGWGNHDQYF
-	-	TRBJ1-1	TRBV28	TGTGCCAGCAGTTTAACGAGACTTGAAGCTTTCTTT	CASSLTRLEAFF
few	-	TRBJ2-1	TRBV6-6	TGTGCCAGTATGAGTCAGTCCTACAATGAGCAGTTCTTC	CASMSQSYNEQFF
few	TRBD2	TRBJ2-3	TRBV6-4	TGCGCTTGCAGTGACTCACAGAGCGGGAGCACAGATGCGCAGTATTTT	CACSDSQSGSTDAQYF
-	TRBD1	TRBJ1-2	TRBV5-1	TGCGCCAGCAGCCCTTCTACAGGGGGCGGTGGCTACACCTTC	CASSPSTGGGGYTF